The rows below give T cell receptor beta chains drawn from one sample of a study of T-cell reconstitution after alpha-beta-depleted transplantation in children. TCRdb itself ran the PCR reads through MiXCR, one entry per CDR3 protein. This sample yields some 500,000 distinct CDR3 sequences, of which about 18% are seen a single time; 3.3% belongs to the top ten. This material consisted of PBMCs from the stem cell graft donor, taken from the stem cell graft. These receptors all come from a human donor who donated a stem cell graft to a child with acute lymphoblastic leukemia. CDR3s include the opening cysteine and the closing phenylalanine or tryptophan. A D gene is named only where the DNA matches it firmly. A clone size is listed for some rows: how often the clone was seen (once, few, many), or a class if it is expanded.

j_call	v_call	clone_size	d_call	cdr3_aa	cdr3_nt
TRBJ1-4	TRBV20-1	once	.	CSALRDTNEKLFF	TGCAGTGCGCTCCGGGATACAAATGAAAAACTGTTTTTT
TRBJ2-1	TRBV29-1	.	.	CSLGDEQFF	TGCAGCTTGGGCGATGAGCAGTTCTTC
TRBJ1-2	TRBV6-1	few	.	CASSERSQGFYGYTF	TGTGCCAGCAGTGAGCGGTCACAGGGCTTCTATGGCTACACCTTC
TRBJ1-2	TRBV6-5	.	.	CASSYSQAGTLYGYTF	TGTGCCAGCAGTTACTCTCAGGCAGGGACTCTCTATGGCTACACCTTC
TRBJ2-3	TRBV7-9	few	.	CASSEDSKLLNQYF	TGTGCCAGCAGCGAGGACAGTAAACTGCTGAACCAGTATTTT
TRBJ2-7	TRBV4-2	few	.	CASSPRRGPHEQYF	TGTGCCAGCAGCCCTAGGCGAGGGCCCCACGAGCAGTACTTC
TRBJ1-2	TRBV5-1	.	.	CASSLDGEMSYGYTF	TGCGCCAGCAGCTTGGATGGGGAAATGAGCTATGGCTACACCTTC
TRBJ2-7	TRBV4-1	.	.	CASSQETEVMEQYF	TGCGCCAGCAGCCAAGAGACAGAGGTCATGGAGCAGTACTTC
TRBJ2-3	TRBV14	few	.	CASSQAGVNTQYF	TGTGCCAGCAGCCAAGCAGGGGTGAATACGCAGTATTTT
TRBJ1-6	TRBV7-9	.	TRBD1	CAIVQGAHSPLHF	TGTGCCATCGTACAGGGGGCACATTCACCCCTCCACTTT
TRBJ2-7	TRBV27	.	TRBD1	CASSIDSGTGGREQYF	TGTGCCAGCAGTATCGATTCCGGGACAGGGGGTCGCGAGCAGTACTTC
TRBJ1-3	TRBV12-5	.	.	CASGLVLGRQDPGNTIYF	TGTGCTAGTGGTTTGGTACTAGGCCGACAGGACCCTGGAAACACCATATATTTT
TRBJ2-1	TRBV4-1	.	.	CASSHAGMSYNEQFF	TGCGCCAGCAGCCACGCAGGGATGTCTTACAATGAGCAGTTCTTC
TRBJ2-7	TRBV5-1	few	TRBD2	CASSFRSGLAGGPYEQYF	TGCGCCAGCAGCTTCCGCTCCGGACTAGCGGGAGGGCCTTACGAGCAGTACTTC
TRBJ2-1	TRBV29-1	few	.	CSSPVWGRGNEQFF	TGCAGCTCCCCCGTGTGGGGTCGGGGCAATGAGCAGTTCTTC
TRBJ1-1	TRBV20-1	many	.	CSAREPQGSGTEAFF	TGCAGTGCTAGAGAACCCCAGGGAAGTGGCACTGAAGCTTTCTTT
TRBJ2-7	TRBV9	few	TRBD2	CASSVEAGGYEQYF	TGTGCCAGCAGCGTAGAGGCGGGAGGCTACGAGCAGTACTTC
TRBJ2-3	TRBV12-3/TRBV12-4	few	TRBD2	CASTPRSGRVPSTDTQYF	TGTGCCAGCACCCCTAGAAGCGGGAGAGTTCCTAGCACAGATACGCAGTATTTT
TRBJ2-2	TRBV5-1	.	TRBD1	CASSYGTADTGELFF	TGCGCCAGCAGCTACGGGACAGCCGACACCGGGGAGCTGTTTTTT
TRBJ1-2	TRBV12-3/TRBV12-4	.	.	CASQFGSYGYTF	TGTGCCAGCCAGTTTGGATCCTATGGCTACACCTTC
TRBJ2-2	TRBV4-2	few	TRBD2	CASSQEGSGSVYTGELFF	TGTGCCAGCAGCCAAGAGGGTAGCGGGAGTGTCTACACCGGGGAGCTGTTTTTT
TRBJ2-1	TRBV5-1	.	TRBD2	CASSVLAADNEQFF	TGCGCCAGCAGCGTCCTAGCGGCCGACAATGAGCAGTTCTTC
TRBJ1-5	TRBV20-1	few	.	CSARQTRAPSNQPQHF	TGCAGTGCTAGACAGACTCGGGCTCCTAGCAATCAGCCCCAGCATTTT
TRBJ2-1	TRBV20-1	.	TRBD2	CSARRLAGVSYNEQFF	TGCAGTGCTCGAAGGCTAGCGGGAGTTTCCTACAATGAGCAGTTCTTC
TRBJ2-3	TRBV11-3	.	.	CASSLGPESSDTQYF	TGTGCCAGCAGCTTAGGGCCAGAATCCTCAGATACGCAGTATTTT
TRBJ1-1	TRBV20-1	.	.	CSALSRARSTEAFF	TGCAGTGCCCTGTCGCGGGCGCGGAGCACTGAAGCTTTCTTC
TRBJ2-5	TRBV7-7	few	.	CASSDRQGGGETQYF	TGTGCCAGCAGCGATCGACAGGGAGGCGGCGAGACCCAGTACTTC
TRBJ2-7	TRBV4-1	few	.	CASSQGGGGRYEQYF	TGCGCCAGCAGCCAAGGTGGAGGGGGCCGGTACGAGCAGTACTTC
TRBJ2-3	TRBV10-3	.	.	CAISEFPTGDTQYF	TGTGCCATCAGTGAGTTTCCTACAGGGGATACGCAGTATTTT
TRBJ1-3	TRBV12-3/TRBV12-4	few	.	CASTSGGNTIYF	TGTGCCAGCACCTCGGGGGGAAACACCATATATTTT
TRBJ2-1	TRBV7-3	.	.	CASRKNQGHEQFF	TGTGCCAGCAGAAAAAACCAGGGGCATGAGCAGTTCTTC
TRBJ2-3	TRBV30	.	.	CACGRGQRNTDTQYF	TGTGCCTGCGGGCGGGGACAAAGAAACACAGATACGCAGTATTTT
TRBJ2-1	TRBV4-1	.	.	CASKNAGKDNEQFF	TGCGCCAGCAAAAATGCGGGAAAGGACAATGAGCAGTTCTTC
TRBJ1-1	TRBV4-2	few	.	CASSQDLGAFF	TGTGCCAGCAGCCAAGATCTTGGAGCTTTCTTT
TRBJ2-1	TRBV12-3/TRBV12-4	.	TRBD2	CASSRQSGILQPDEQFF	TGTGCCAGCAGTCGACAAAGCGGGATCCTACAACCTGATGAGCAGTTCTTC
TRBJ2-5	TRBV5-6	few	.	CASSFRRPQETQYF	TGTGCCAGCAGCTTCCGACGGCCCCAAGAGACCCAGTACTTC
TRBJ2-7	TRBV12-3/TRBV12-4	.	TRBD1	CASSRSGTGGYEQYF	TGTGCCAGCAGCAGGAGCGGGACAGGGGGCTACGAGCAGTACTTC
TRBJ2-7	TRBV5-1	few	TRBD2	CASSLEASGSYEQYF	TGCGCCAGCAGCTTGGAGGCTAGCGGATCCTACGAGCAGTACTTC
TRBJ2-2	TRBV12-3/TRBV12-4	few	.	CASSPGQLNTGELFF	TGTGCCAGCAGCCCCGGACAGCTAAACACCGGGGAGCTGTTTTTT
TRBJ2-1	TRBV11-2	few	.	CASSFRAVGPNEQFF	TGTGCCAGCAGCTTTCGGGCCGTAGGACCAAATGAGCAGTTCTTC
TRBJ2-2	TRBV20-1	.	TRBD2	CSARTSGTAGELFF	TGCAGTGCTAGGACTAGCGGGACCGCCGGGGAGCTGTTTTTT
TRBJ2-3	TRBV5-1	.	.	CASSFGTPLTDTQYF	TGCGCCAGCAGCTTCGGGACCCCTCTCACAGATACGCAGTATTTT
TRBJ2-1	TRBV27	.	.	CASSFLQGGGSYNEQFF	TGTGCCAGCAGTTTCCTTCAGGGAGGGGGCTCCTACAATGAGCAGTTCTTC
TRBJ1-2	TRBV2	.	.	CASSETDYGYTF	TGTGCCAGCAGTGAAACAGACTATGGCTACACCTTC
TRBJ2-7	TRBV7-2	few	TRBD1	CASSLLGTGHEQYF	TGTGCCAGCAGCTTACTCGGGACAGGGCATGAGCAGTACTTC
TRBJ2-5	TRBV7-9	.	.	CASSLTGAKETQYF	TGTGCCAGCAGCCTCACGGGGGCAAAAGAGACCCAGTACTTC
TRBJ2-1	TRBV5-1	.	.	CASSLTLTNEQFF	TGCGCCAGCAGCTTGACGCTCACGAATGAGCAGTTCTTC
TRBJ2-1	TRBV7-9	.	.	CASSSAAYREFF	TGTGCCAGCAGCTCAGCGGCCTATAGAGAGTTCTTC
TRBJ2-3	TRBV5-1	few	.	CASSLAGPDTDTQYF	TGCGCCAGCAGCTTGGCCGGACCCGACACAGATACGCAGTATTTT
TRBJ2-2	TRBV5-1	few	TRBD1	CATIESGTGFSGELFF	TGCGCCACTATCGAGTCCGGGACAGGGTTTTCCGGGGAGCTGTTTTTT
TRBJ1-3	TRBV27	.	.	CASSLTGASGNTIYF	TGTGCCAGCAGTTTGACGGGGGCTTCTGGAAACACCATATATTTT